The T cell receptor beta chain under discussion was sequenced for a study of cytomegalovirus exposure and HLA in healthy donors. CDR1 is SQVTM and CDR2 is ANQGSEA in the germline V gene. CDR3 size: 12 residues. The J segment lost 8 bases and the V segment lost 4 bases, leaving 5 bases of the junction unmatched. This clone has a handful of counts. The PCR used 60 Vbeta and 13 Jbeta primers. The repertoire was sequenced with immunoSEQ multiplex PCR; TCRdb's copy has only in-frame clones and lacks some. Among some 51,000 clones, 55% to 75% were seen once, and the ten largest hold roughly 36%. The sequence derives from a man aged 40-50 years in good health and CMV-seropositive. The chain combines TRBV29-1 with TRBJ1-2, with 9 bases aligning to TRBD1. The material sequenced was PBMCs. Here the CDR3 reads CSVGQGGWGYTF. The CDR3, as DNA: TGCAGCGTTGGACAGGGGGGATGGGGCTACACCTTC.